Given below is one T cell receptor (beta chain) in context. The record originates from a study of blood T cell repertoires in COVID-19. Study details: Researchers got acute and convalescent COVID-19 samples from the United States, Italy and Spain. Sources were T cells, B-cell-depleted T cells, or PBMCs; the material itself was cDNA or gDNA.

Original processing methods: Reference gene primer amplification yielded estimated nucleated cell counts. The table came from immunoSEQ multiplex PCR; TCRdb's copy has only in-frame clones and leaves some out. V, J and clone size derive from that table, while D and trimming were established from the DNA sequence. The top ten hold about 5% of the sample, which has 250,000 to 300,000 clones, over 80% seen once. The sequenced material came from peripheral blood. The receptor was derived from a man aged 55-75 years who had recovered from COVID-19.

DNA of the CDR3: TGTGCCAGCAGCGCCCGGACAGGGGATTACTATGGCTACACCTTC. Its translation: CASSARTGDYYGYTF. The chain combines TRBV7-9 with TRBJ1-2; 9 bases map to TRBD1. V gave up 5 bases and J gave up 3 bases; unmatched junction bases: 7. The CDR3 consists of 15 residues. Germline-derived CDR1 and CDR2 are SEHNR and FQNEAQ (reference sequence).